One and the same sample provided the 17 T cell receptor beta chains below, sequenced in a study of T-cell memory formation after mild COVID-19. Each CDR3 protein is one row after TCRdb ran MiXCR on the 5' RACE reads. The sample shows fewer than 350,000 distinct CDR3 sequences, roughly 8% of them seen only once. The sequenced sample was PBMCs or a T cell subset sorted from them (not recorded which). These receptors all come from a man between 18 and 35 years old who had mild COVID-19 (a few samples of this study predate the infection). Cell type and time point are not known.

This clonotype was seen repeatedly, ten times or more. The chain carries TRBV12-3 or TRBV12-4 and TRBJ2-7, with 9 bases that match TRBD1. V was pared by 4 bases and J by 4 bases, with 8 bases of the junction left unmatched. The CDR3 totals 15 residues. CDR3 loop: CASSSGTGMQYEQYF. CDR3 DNA: TGTGCCAGCAGTTCCGGGACAGGGATGCAGTACGAGCAGTACTTC.

This chain joins TRBV7-6 and TRBJ1-3, with D tentatively TRBD1 (6 bases). Trimming left V 1 base short and J 0 bases short, with 16 bases between. Looked up from germline, CDR1 is SGHVS and CDR2 is FNYEAQ. The length of the CDR3 is 18 residues. The CDR3 coding sequence is TGTGCCAGCAGCTTAGGGGGGCTCACCCTGACCTCTGGAAACACCATATATTTT. It is translated as CASSLGGLTLTSGNTIYF.

This clonotype was detected a few times. The CDR3, as DNA: TGTGCCATCAGTGAGAGGGGGGCCCGGGAGCAGTACGTC. Protein sequence: CAISERGAREQYV. The chain combines TRBV10-3 with TRBJ2-7; D might be TRBD1 or TRBD2, each matching 6 bases. Trimming pared 2 bases from V and 7 bases from J, leaving 12 bases between. The germline CDR1 and CDR2 sequences are ENHRY and SYGVKD. The CDR3 covers 13 residues.

This clonotype came up a few times. The J gene is TRBJ1-5, the V gene TRBV10-3; 9 nucleotides agree with TRBD1. With 8 bases clipped from V and 4 bases from J, the junction kept 3 bases outside the gene matches. The CDR3 sequence is 13 residues long. In germline, CDR1 is ENHRY, CDR2 SYGVKD. The CDR3 DNA follows: TGTGCCATCGGGGGGACAGGGAATCAGCCCCAGCATTTT. The encoded protein is CAIGGTGNQPQHF.

J is TRBJ2-7 and V is TRBV5-1, with 15 bases lining up with TRBD2. V lost 3 bases, J lost 3 bases, and 10 bases stayed unmatched. From germline, CDR1 is SGHRS and CDR2 YFSETQ. CDR3 length equals 18 residues. Written as DNA, the CDR3 is TGCGCCAGCAGCTCCTCTGGAAGGACTAGCGGGGGGGACTACGAGCAGTACTTC. It encodes CASSSSGRTSGGDYEQYF.

This clonotype was recorded a few times. This sequence joins TRBV7-9 and TRBJ1-4; D possibly corresponds to TRBD1 (6 bases). In germline, CDR1 is SEHNR, CDR2 FQNEAQ (reference sequence). V was cut by 5 bases and J by 6 bases, with 13 bases left in between. The CDR3 loop spans 14 amino acids. The CDR3 bases are TGTGCCAGCAGCCCACAGGGAAGGGATGAAAAACTGTTTTTT. As protein: CASSPQGRDEKLFF.

This clonotype was seen just once. This chain joins TRBV20-1 and TRBJ1-5; D gene unclear. Germline CDR1 and CDR2: DFQATT and SNEGSKA (reference sequence). V lost 3 bases to trimming and J lost 0 bases, with 12 bases between them. CDR3 length equals 15 residues. For the CDR3, the DNA is TGCAGTGCTAGGAGGTACGGGAGTAGCAATCAGCCCCAGCATTTT. Translation gives CSARRYGSSNQPQHF.

This clonotype showed up just a few times. This chain connects TRBV7-2 to TRBJ2-5; 12 bases are shared with TRBD1. This CDR3 region has 16 residues. With 5 bases clipped from V and 7 bases from J, the junction kept 11 bases outside the gene matches. CDR1 is SGHTA and CDR2 is FQGNSA in the germline V gene. In nucleotides, the CDR3 is TGTGCCAGCAGCCCCCCGGGACAGGGGGCGGGTGGGACCCAGTACTTC. Translated: CASSPPGQGAGGTQYF.

The chain joins TRBV6-2 or TRBV6-3 to TRBJ2-3; no definite D call. The CDR3 is 16 amino acids. Per the germline V gene, CDR1 is MNHEY and CDR2 is SVGEGT. The ends were cut back, 7 bases at V and 1 base at J, with 18 bases in the middle. CDR3 protein: CASTPRSYGGTDTQYF. The CDR3 DNA reads TGTGCCAGCACCCCGAGGTCGTATGGCGGCACAGATACGCAGTATTTT.

This clonotype was picked up many times. V gene TRBV29-1 combines with J gene TRBJ1-1; D is undetermined. This CDR3 has 14 amino acids. V gave up 6 bases and J gave up 1 base, with 15 bases separating them. Germline V gene data show CDR1 as SQVTM and CDR2 as ANQGSEA. For the CDR3, the DNA is TGCAGCGTCCACGAAGAGGCTTCGAACACTGAAGCTTTCTTT. It specifies CSVHEEASNTEAFF.

Ten or more counts support this clonotype. V and J are TRBV5-1 and TRBJ1-1; D ambiguous. Trimming took 5 bases from V and 0 from J, leaving 11 bases between them. Germline loops: CDR1 SGHRS, CDR2 YFSETQ. This CDR3 is built from 14 residues. The CDR3 is CASSIGPMNTEAFF. DNA for the CDR3: TGCGCCAGCAGTATTGGGCCGATGAACACTGAAGCTTTCTTT.

The gene calls are TRBV7-2 and TRBJ1-2; D not certain. Trimming cost V 3 bases and J 5 bases, with 16 bases left between them. CDR1 SGHTA and CDR2 FQGNSA come from the germline V gene. The CDR3 is 15 amino acids. This chain's CDR3 is CASSFRELADYGYTF. CDR3 nucleotides: TGTGCCAGCAGCTTTAGAGAGTTGGCGGATTATGGCTACACCTTC.

This clonotype has more than one count but fewer than ten. The chain links TRBV28 to TRBJ2-5, with D perhaps matching TRBD2 (5 bases). The V gene's germline CDR1 is MDHEN and CDR2 SYDVKM. V lost 5 bases to trimming and J lost 2 bases, with 9 bases between them. The CDR3 spans 13 residues. Here the CDR3 reads CASSGLMQETQYF. The CDR3 nucleotides are TGTGCCAGCAGTGGACTTATGCAAGAGACCCAGTACTTC.

In this sample, this clonotype turned up a few times. The V and J genes are TRBV29-1 and TRBJ1-2; 10 positions match TRBD1. CDR3 length equals 14 residues. V shed 3 bases and J 7 bases; nucleotides not matched to a gene: 8. CDR1 is SQVTM and CDR2 is ANQGSEA in the germline V gene. The CDR3 is CSVEDQTGGRGYTF. The CDR3 coding sequence is TGCAGCGTTGAGGACCAGACAGGGGGCCGTGGCTACACCTTC.

This clonotype was counted a few times. The CDR3 is CASSLAAGTRPFNSPLHF. CDR3 DNA: TGTGCCAGCAGTTTAGCGGCGGGCACGAGACCCTTTAATTCACCCCTCCACTTT. This chain connects TRBV12-3 or TRBV12-4 to TRBJ1-6; D uncertain. Deletions cut 0 bases from V and 6 bases from J, with 18 bases between. The CDR3 covers 18 residues.

This clonotype was seen only a few times. V usage is TRBV19 and J usage is TRBJ2-1; TRBD2 agrees at 14 bases. The CDR3 totals 19 residues. Germline-derived CDR1 and CDR2 are LNHDA and SQIVND (reference sequence). With 6 bases clipped from V and 1 base from J, the junction kept 11 bases outside the gene matches. CDR3 nucleotide sequence: TGTGCCAGTAGCCCCGGGACTAGCGGGGGAGTGGGGTCCTACAATGAGCAGTTCTTC. It is translated as CASSPGTSGGVGSYNEQFF.

J is TRBJ1-5 and V is TRBV6-6; D is unclear. Trimming stripped 5 bases from V and 3 bases from J, with 8 bases between. The CDR3 totals 13 residues. The germline CDR1 and CDR2 sequences are MNHNY and SVGAGI (reference sequence). The CDR3 here is CASSQTNNQPQHF. The CDR3 nucleotides read TGTGCCAGCAGTCAAACGAACAATCAGCCCCAGCATTTT.